What follows are 20 T cell receptor beta chains derived from one specimen sequenced in a study of T-cell memory formation after mild COVID-19. TCRdb reprocessed the 5' RACE reads with MiXCR, giving one entry per CDR3 protein. The repertoire holds more than 300,000 distinct CDR3 sequences, with about 20% as singletons. Specimen: PBMCs or a T cell subset sorted from them (not recorded which). These TCRs come from a man aged 18 to 29 who had mild COVID-19 (a few samples of this study predate the infection). Cell type and time point are not known.

This clonotype appeared a few times. The V and J genes are TRBV19 and TRBJ2-5; tentative D call: TRBD2 (6 bases). Looked up from germline, CDR1 is LNHDA and CDR2 is SQIVND (reference sequence). The CDR3 is 15 residues long. V was shortened by 5 bases and J by 2 bases, with 15 bases between the two germline ends. CDR3 DNA: TGTGCCAGTAGTGTTTGGGACTCCCATCAAGAGACCCAGTACTTC. Protein product: CASSVWDSHQETQYF. The entire variable domain, with the rest obtained from reference TRBV19 and TRBJ2-5, is as follows: DGGITQSPKYLFRKEGQNVTLSCEQNLNHDAMYWYRQDPGQGLRLIYYSQIVNDFQKGDIAEGYSVSREKKESFPLTVTSAQKNPTAFYLCASSVWDSHQETQYFGPGTRLLVL.

This clonotype has a single count. The V and J genes are TRBV12-3 or TRBV12-4 and TRBJ2-3; 7 bases are a match to TRBD2. V shed 0 bases, J shed 1 base, and the junction held 1 base outside the gene matches. This CDR3 contains 15 residues. In DNA, the CDR3 is TGTGCCAGCAGTTTAGCGGGGGGGTGCACAGATACGCAGTATTTT. Residues: CASSLAGGCTDTQYF.

The chain uses TRBV15 and TRBJ1-5; D unresolved. This CDR3 has 14 residues. Trimming left V 8 bases short and J 5 bases short, with 16 bases between. CDR1 is LNHNV, CDR2 YYDKDF, per germline (reference sequence). CDR3 region: CATRDPDGYQPQHF. In DNA form, the CDR3 reads TGTGCCACCCGCGACCCCGATGGTTATCAGCCCCAGCATTTT.

The chain has TRBV6-2 or TRBV6-3 and TRBJ2-2, with 11 positions matching TRBD2. The CDR3 consists of 17 residues. Germline CDR1 is MNHEY and CDR2 is SVGEGT. Trimming took 6 bases from V and 2 from J; bases not matched to a gene: 8. The CDR3 protein is CASSRILAGGNTGELFF. CDR3 sequence (DNA): TGTGCCAGCAGCCGGATTCTAGCGGGGGGAAACACCGGGGAGCTGTTTTTT.

The chain recombines TRBV5-5 with TRBJ2-7; possibly TRBD2 for D (5 bases). The CDR3 sequence is 14 residues long. V was trimmed by 2 bases and J by 7 bases, leaving 16 bases between them. CDR1 and CDR2 (germline): SGHKS, YYEKEE (reference sequence). This CDR3 is CASSFAEGGWEQYF. The CDR3 region has the DNA TGTGCCAGCAGCTTCGCAGAAGGAGGATGGGAGCAGTACTTC.

This clonotype came up many times. The rearrangement links TRBV10-3 to TRBJ2-1; 7 bases match TRBD1. J was trimmed by 3 bases and V by 3 bases; bases with no gene match: 8. CDR1 is ENHRY, CDR2 SYGVKD, per germline. This CDR3 spans 16 amino acids. CDR3 loop: CAISDSRDSHYNEQFF. The CDR3 region has the DNA TGTGCCATCAGTGATTCTCGGGACAGCCACTACAATGAGCAGTTCTTC.

This chain links TRBV28 with TRBJ2-7; 8 bases align to TRBD2. CDR3 length equals 16 residues. Germline V gene sequence: CDR1 MDHEN, CDR2 SYDVKM. The trim removed 4 bases at V and 6 bases at J, leaving 14 bases unmatched. The DNA of the CDR3 is TGTGCCAGCAGTTCCCACGAGGCGGGGGGAGGCGGCGAGCAGTACGTC. Amino acid sequence: CASSSHEAGGGGEQYV.

J is TRBJ2-2 and V is TRBV18, with D tentatively TRBD1 (6 bases). V was shortened by 0 bases and J by 6 bases, with 8 bases between the two germline ends. In germline, CDR1 is KGHSH, CDR2 LQKENI. There are 14 residues in the CDR3. Here the CDR3 DNA reads TGTGCCAGCTCACCACCGTCAGGGGCCGGGGAGCTGTTTTTT. It encodes CASSPPSGAGELFF.

This sequence joins TRBV24-1 and TRBJ2-3, with TRBD2 identical over 7 bases. The CDR3 length is 13 residues. V lost 9 bases to trimming and J lost 2 bases; unmatched junction nucleotides: 4. Germline CDR1 is KGHDR and CDR2 is SFDVKD. The CDR3 DNA reads TGTGCCACCGCCGGGGGGATCACAGATACGCAGTATTTT. Translation: CATAGGITDTQYF.

J is TRBJ1-2 and V is TRBV6-5, with 7 bases that match TRBD1. Germline lookup yields CDR1 MNHEY and CDR2 SVGAGI. Trimming at V came to 0 bases and at J to 8 bases, leaving 9 bases not matched to a gene. This CDR3 spans 15 amino acids. The CDR3 DNA reads TGTGCCAGCAGTTACTCTGGAAACAGGGGAGAAGGCTACACCTTC. Translating it yields CASSYSGNRGEGYTF.

This clonotype was observed many times. This chain links TRBV15 with TRBJ2-5; D gene unclear. The CDR3 is made up of 12 amino acids. Germline CDR1 reads LNHNV; CDR2 reads YYDKDF (reference sequence). With 0 bases removed from V and 8 bases from J, the gap between germline ends came to 7 bases. The CDR3 spells CATSRDIETQYF. The DNA of the CDR3 is TGTGCCACCAGCAGAGATATTGAAACCCAGTACTTC. Based on the CDR3 plus reference TRBV15 and TRBJ2-5, the full variable domain is DAMVIQNPRYQVTQFGKPVTLSCSQTLNHNVMYWYQQKSSQAPKLLFHYYDKDFNNEADTPDNFQSRRPNTSFCFLDIRSPGLGDTAMYLCATSRDIETQYFGPGTRLLVL.

The chain recombines TRBV9 with TRBJ1-6, with a weak D call TRBD1 (6 bases). The V gene's germline CDR1 is SGDLS and CDR2 YYNGEE. Trimming cost V 3 bases and J 0 bases, with 13 bases left between them. The CDR3 covers 17 residues. This CDR3 is CASSGTVLSSYNSPLHF. The CDR3 DNA reads as TGTGCCAGCAGCGGGACAGTACTAAGCTCCTATAATTCACCCCTCCACTTT.

This sequence joins TRBV27 and TRBJ1-6; tentative D call: TRBD1 (5 bases). Germline-derived CDR1 and CDR2 are MNHEY and SMNVEV (reference sequence). V dropped 2 bases and J dropped 8 bases, with 16 bases sitting between them. The CDR3 loop spans 16 amino acids. This chain's CDR3 is CASSLDSGQGYSPLHF. The CDR3, as DNA: TGTGCCAGCAGTTTAGACTCCGGGCAGGGATATTCACCCCTCCACTTT.

This clonotype was counted a few times. The rearrangement joins TRBV6-5 to TRBJ2-7; D gene unclear. This CDR3 contains 13 residues. V lost 6 bases and J lost 3, with 12 bases in between. Germline CDR1 is MNHEY and CDR2 is SVGAGI. CDR3 sequence: CASSRGPHYEQYF. Written as DNA, the CDR3 is TGTGCCAGCAGCCGAGGACCGCACTACGAGCAGTACTTC.

This clonotype was detected a few times. The genes are TRBV7-2 and TRBJ1-4; D is perhaps TRBD1 (5 bases). Germline V lookup: CDR1 SGHTA, CDR2 FQGNSA. Trimming removed 0 bases at V and 5 bases at J, with 13 bases between. This CDR3 is built from 16 residues. The CDR3 sequence is CASSLAGLRQNEKLFF. CDR3 sequence (DNA): TGTGCCAGCAGCTTAGCGGGGCTCCGACAGAATGAAAAACTGTTTTTT.

The chain links TRBV27 to TRBJ1-2; D perhaps matches TRBD1 (6 bases). This CDR3 contains 13 residues. V was cut by 2 bases and J by 8 bases, with 12 bases left in between. The germline V gene has CDR1 MNHEY and CDR2 SMNVEV (reference sequence). CDR3 DNA: TGTGCCAGCAGTTTACTTGTGGGGGGCGGCTACACCTTC. This sequence encodes CASSLLVGGGYTF.

V and J are TRBV3-1 and TRBJ2-2; the D is unclear. V gave up 4 bases and J gave up 5 bases, with 11 bases separating them. CDR1 LGHDT and CDR2 YNNKEL come from the germline V gene (reference sequence). CDR3 length equals 14 residues. This CDR3 is CASSRRGSTGELFF. The CDR3, as DNA: TGTGCCAGCAGCCGAAGAGGATCGACCGGGGAGCTGTTTTTT.

The rearrangement joins TRBV12-3 or TRBV12-4 to TRBJ1-1; D is uncertain. This CDR3 has 11 residues. With 3 bases removed from V and 9 bases from J, the gap between germline ends came to 8 bases. The DNA for the CDR3 is TGTGCCAGCAGTTTGTTGGTCAAAGCTTTCTTT. Amino acid sequence: CASSLLVKAFF.

Concerning this clonotype itself: At one boundary the junction diverges from the germline segment, which might be a read error. V and J are TRBV6-2 or TRBV6-3 and TRBJ1-1; TRBD1 matches at 7 bases. Germline loops: CDR1 MNHEY, CDR2 SVGEGT. The CDR3 runs to 13 residues. The CDR3 coding sequence is TGTGCCAGCAGCCCCCCTGGACAGGCTGAGGCTTTCTTT. Its protein product is CASSPPGQAEAFF.

The rearrangement joins TRBV12-3 or TRBV12-4 to TRBJ2-1, with a possible D match to TRBD2 (7 bases). The V end lost 4 bases, the J end lost 8 bases, and 12 bases lay between the germline ends. There are 13 residues in the CDR3. CDR3 DNA: TGTGCCAGCAGTTCGCGGGGGCGGGATGAGCAGTTCTTC. Protein: CASSSRGRDEQFF.